The clone carrying this T cell receptor beta chain showed up just a few times. Its antigen is currently unknown. These data come from a study of T-cell memory formation after mild COVID-19. Regarding the study as a whole: Among contracting clones, CD4+ were mainly CM/EM and CD8+ enriched in EMRA. Nothing showed for sure that second-wave clones peaking on day 37 were SARS-CoV-2 specific.

TCRdb fed the 5' RACE reads into MiXCR, producing one record per CDR3 protein. Seen here are 350,000 to 450,000 distinct CDR3 sequences, 20% observed once, and the top ten hold around 9.2%. V shed 3 bases and J shed 0 bases, with 8 bases lying between them. The CDR3 is 15 residues long. CDR1 and CDR2 (germline): SGHTA, FQGNSA. The material sequenced was PBMCs or a T cell subset sorted from them (not recorded which). The sequence was obtained from an adult woman who had mild COVID-19 (a few samples of this study predate the infection). Cell type and time point are not known. The V call is TRBV7-2, the J call TRBJ2-2; D remains unclear. The CDR3 nucleotides are TGTGCCAGCAGCTTCCGGACGCCGAACACCGGGGAGCTGTTTTTT. Protein product: CASSFRTPNTGELFF.